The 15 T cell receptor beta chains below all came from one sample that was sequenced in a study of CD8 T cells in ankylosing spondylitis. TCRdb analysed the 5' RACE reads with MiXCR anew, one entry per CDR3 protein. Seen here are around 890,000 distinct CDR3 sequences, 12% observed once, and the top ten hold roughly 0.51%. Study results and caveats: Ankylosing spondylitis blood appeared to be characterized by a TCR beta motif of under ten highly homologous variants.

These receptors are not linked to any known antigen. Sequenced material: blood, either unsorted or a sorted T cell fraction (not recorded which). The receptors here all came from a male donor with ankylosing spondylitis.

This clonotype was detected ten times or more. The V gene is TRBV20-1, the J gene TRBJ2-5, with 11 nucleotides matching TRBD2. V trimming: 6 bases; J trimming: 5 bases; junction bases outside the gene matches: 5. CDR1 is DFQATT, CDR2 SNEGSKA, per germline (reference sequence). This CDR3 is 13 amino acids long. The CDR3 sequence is CSAYTSGGETQYF. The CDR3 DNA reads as TGCAGTGCCTACACTAGCGGGGGCGAGACCCAGTACTTC.

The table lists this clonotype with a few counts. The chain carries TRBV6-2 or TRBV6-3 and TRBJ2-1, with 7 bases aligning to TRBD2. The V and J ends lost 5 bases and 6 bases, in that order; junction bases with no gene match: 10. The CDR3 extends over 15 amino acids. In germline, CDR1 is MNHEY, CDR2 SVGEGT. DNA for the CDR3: TGTGCCAGCAGTCCAAGTGGGAGGGCGCCCAATGAGCAGTTCTTC. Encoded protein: CASSPSGRAPNEQFF.

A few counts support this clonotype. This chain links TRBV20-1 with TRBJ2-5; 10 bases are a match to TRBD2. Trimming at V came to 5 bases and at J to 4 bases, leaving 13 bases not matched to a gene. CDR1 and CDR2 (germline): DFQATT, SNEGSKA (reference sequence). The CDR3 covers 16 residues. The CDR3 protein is CSAPPQGRTSGETQYF. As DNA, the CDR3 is TGCAGTGCTCCCCCCCAAGGCCGGACTAGCGGAGAGACCCAGTACTTC.

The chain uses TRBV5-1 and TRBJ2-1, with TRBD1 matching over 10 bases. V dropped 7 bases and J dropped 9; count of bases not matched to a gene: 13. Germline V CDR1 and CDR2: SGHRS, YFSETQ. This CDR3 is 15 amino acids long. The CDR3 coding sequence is TGCGCCAGCCGGTTTTTACCGGGACAGGGGATTGAGCAGTTCTTC. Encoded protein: CASRFLPGQGIEQFF.

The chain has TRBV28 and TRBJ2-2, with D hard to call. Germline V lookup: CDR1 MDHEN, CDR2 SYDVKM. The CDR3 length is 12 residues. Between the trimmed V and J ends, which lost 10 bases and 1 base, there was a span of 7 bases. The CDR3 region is CATLKNTGELFF. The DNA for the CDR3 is TGTGCCACACTGAAGAACACCGGGGAGCTGTTTTTT. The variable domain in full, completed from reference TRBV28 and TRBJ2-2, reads DVKVTQSSRYLVKRTGEKVFLECVQDMDHENMFWYRQDPGLGLRLIYFSYDVKMKEKGDIPEGYSVSREKKERFSLILESASTNQTSMYLCATLKNTGELFFGEGSRLTVL.

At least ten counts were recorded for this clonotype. The chain's CDR3 is CSVLGTGEGEKLFF. CDR3 DNA: TGCAGCGTCCTAGGGACAGGGGAAGGTGAAAAACTGTTTTTT. J is TRBJ1-4 and V is TRBV29-1; 10 positions match TRBD1. Germline CDR1 reads SQVTM; CDR2 reads ANQGSEA. The trim removed 6 bases at V and 7 bases at J, leaving 8 bases unmatched. This CDR3 contains 14 residues.

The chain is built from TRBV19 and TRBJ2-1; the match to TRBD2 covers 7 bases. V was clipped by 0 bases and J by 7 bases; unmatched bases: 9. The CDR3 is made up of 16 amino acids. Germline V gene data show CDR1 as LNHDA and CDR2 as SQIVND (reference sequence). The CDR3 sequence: CASSIEVVAGTNEQFF. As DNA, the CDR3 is TGTGCCAGTAGTATAGAGGTGGTAGCGGGTACTAATGAGCAGTTCTTC. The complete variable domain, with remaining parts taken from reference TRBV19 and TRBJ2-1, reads DGGITQSPKYLFRKEGQNVTLSCEQNLNHDAMYWYRQDPGQGLRLIYYSQIVNDFQKGDIAEGYSVSREKKESFPLTVTSAQKNPTAFYLCASSIEVVAGTNEQFFGPGTRLTVL.

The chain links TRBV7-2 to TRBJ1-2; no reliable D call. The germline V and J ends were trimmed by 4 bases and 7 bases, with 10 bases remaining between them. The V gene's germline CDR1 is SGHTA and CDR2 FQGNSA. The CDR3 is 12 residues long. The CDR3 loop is CASSYSDGGYTF. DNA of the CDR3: TGTGCCAGCAGCTACTCGGACGGTGGCTACACCTTC.

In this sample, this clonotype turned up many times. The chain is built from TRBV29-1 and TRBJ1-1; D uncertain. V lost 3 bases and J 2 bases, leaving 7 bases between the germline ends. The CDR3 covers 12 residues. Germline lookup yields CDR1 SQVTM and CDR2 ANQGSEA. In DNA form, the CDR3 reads TGCAGCGTTGACCTGGGTAACACTGAAGCTTTCTTT. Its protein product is CSVDLGNTEAFF.

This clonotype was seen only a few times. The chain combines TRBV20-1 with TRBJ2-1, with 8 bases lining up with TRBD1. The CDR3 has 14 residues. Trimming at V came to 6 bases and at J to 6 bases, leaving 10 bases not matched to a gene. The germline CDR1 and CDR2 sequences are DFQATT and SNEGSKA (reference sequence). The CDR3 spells CSAVHWQGANEQFF. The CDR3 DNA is TGCAGTGCGGTCCACTGGCAGGGGGCCAATGAGCAGTTCTTC.

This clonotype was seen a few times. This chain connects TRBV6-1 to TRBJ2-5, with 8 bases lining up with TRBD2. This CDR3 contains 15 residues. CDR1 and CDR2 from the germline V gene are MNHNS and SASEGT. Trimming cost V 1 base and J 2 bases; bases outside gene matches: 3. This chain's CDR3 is CASSEVGRVQETQYF. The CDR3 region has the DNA TGTGCCAGCAGTGAAGTCGGGAGGGTACAAGAGACCCAGTACTTC.

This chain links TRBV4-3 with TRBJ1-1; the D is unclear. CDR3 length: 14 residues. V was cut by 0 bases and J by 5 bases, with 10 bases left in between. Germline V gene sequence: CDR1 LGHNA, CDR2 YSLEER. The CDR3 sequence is CASSQDEVRTEAFF. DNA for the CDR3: TGCGCCAGCAGCCAAGATGAGGTGCGGACTGAAGCTTTCTTT.

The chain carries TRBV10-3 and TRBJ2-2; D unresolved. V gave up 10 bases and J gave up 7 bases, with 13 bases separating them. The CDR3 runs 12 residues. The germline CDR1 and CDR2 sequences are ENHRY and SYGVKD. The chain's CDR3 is CATRRVGGELFF. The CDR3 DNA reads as TGTGCCACTCGACGGGTCGGCGGGGAGCTGTTTTTT.

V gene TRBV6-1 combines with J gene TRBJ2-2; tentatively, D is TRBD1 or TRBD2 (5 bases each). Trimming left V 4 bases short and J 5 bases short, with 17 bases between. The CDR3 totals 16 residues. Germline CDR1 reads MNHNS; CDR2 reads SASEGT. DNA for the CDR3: TGTGCCAGCAGTGGAGCGGCAGGCGCAGGGACCGGGGAGCTGTTTTTT. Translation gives CASSGAAGAGTGELFF.

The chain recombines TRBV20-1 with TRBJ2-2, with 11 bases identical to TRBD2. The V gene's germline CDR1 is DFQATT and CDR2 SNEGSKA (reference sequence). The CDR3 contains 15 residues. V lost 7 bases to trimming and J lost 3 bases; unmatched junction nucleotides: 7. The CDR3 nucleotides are TGCAGTGGGCTTAGCGGGAGGGCCGACACCGGGGAGCTGTTTTTT. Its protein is CSGLSGRADTGELFF.